Shown below are 14 T cell receptor beta chains from a single sample sequenced in a study of blood T cell repertoires in COVID-19. Here immunoSEQ multiplex PCR was the method, and the copy in TCRdb shows in-frame clones only, minus some. The sample includes under 300,000 clones, approximately 90% of them seen just once. The specimen was PBMCs or T cells enriched from blood (not recorded which). Receptors were obtained from a woman under 40 with acute COVID-19.

The chain is built from TRBV19 and TRBJ2-7; the D gene is possibly TRBD1 (7 bases). V was cut by 3 bases and J by 3 bases, with 15 bases left in between. This CDR3 region has 15 residues. Germline V gene data show CDR1 as LNHDA and CDR2 as SQIVND (reference sequence). The DNA of the CDR3 is TGTGCCAGTAGTATTGGCGGGACAGCGAGCTACGAGCAGTACTTC. Residues: CASSIGGTASYEQYF.

Only a few counts were recorded for this clone. The J gene is TRBJ2-3, the V gene TRBV7-3; 9 positions match TRBD2. J was trimmed by 4 bases and V by 5 bases; bases with no gene match: 13. Germline CDR1 is SGHTA and CDR2 is FQGTGA. The CDR3 contains 17 residues. CDR3 region: CASSPGWSGRLPDTQYF. CDR3 bases: TGTGCCAGCAGCCCCGGGTGGAGCGGGAGGCTCCCAGATACGCAGTATTTT.

The chain employs TRBV15 and TRBJ2-7; TRBD1 might be the D (5 bases). Germline-derived CDR1 and CDR2 are LNHNV and YYDKDF (reference sequence). The V gene lost 1 base and the J gene lost 5 bases, with 15 bases spanning the gap. The CDR3 length is 15 residues. Written as DNA, the CDR3 is TGTGCCACCAGCAGAGTGATAGGGGCAGAGAACGAGCAGTACTTC. The encoded protein is CATSRVIGAENEQYF.

This clone was recorded once. J is TRBJ2-7 and V is TRBV3-1 (or the pseudogene TRBV3-2), with TRBD2 identical over 9 bases. The length of the CDR3 is 16 residues. V lost 0 bases to trimming and J lost 6 bases; unmatched junction nucleotides: 9. Germline V lookup: CDR1 LGHDT, CDR2 YNNKEL (reference sequence). The CDR3 DNA reads TGTGCCAGCAGCCAAGATTTTAACGCGGGGGGGCTCGAGCAGTACTTC. Translated, it gives CASSQDFNAGGLEQYF.

This clone was recorded once. The rearrangement joins TRBV7-2 to TRBJ2-5; TRBD1 agrees at 8 bases. CDR1 SGHTA and CDR2 FQGNSA come from the germline V gene. The CDR3 runs to 17 residues. With 0 bases clipped from V and 4 bases from J, the junction kept 10 bases outside the gene matches. As DNA, the CDR3 is TGTGCCAGCAGCTTAGCGCACGGGCAGGGGGCGCGAGAGACCCAGTACTTC. Protein: CASSLAHGQGARETQYF.

The sample holds a few counts of this clone. J is TRBJ2-7 and V is TRBV10-2, with D perhaps TRBD2 (5 bases). The germline CDR1 and CDR2 sequences are WSHSY and SAAADI. This CDR3 contains 14 residues. The V end was cut by 3 bases, the J end by 6 bases, with 15 bases between. CDR3 sequence: CASSDRPGGGEQYF. CDR3 DNA: TGCGCCAGCAGTGATAGGCCCGGAGGAGGCGAGCAGTACTTC.

The chain combines TRBV13 with TRBJ1-4; 8 bases fit TRBD1. Germline CDR1 and CDR2: PRHDT and FYEKMQ (reference sequence). This CDR3 contains 14 residues. J gave up 7 bases and V 5 bases, and 6 bases lay outside the gene matches. The CDR3 spells CASSDRGYSEKLFF. The CDR3 DNA sequence: TGTGCCAGCAGCGACAGGGGCTACAGTGAAAAACTGTTTTTT.

The CDR3 nucleotides are TGTGCCAGCAGCGGGACAGTGATTGGGGAGCAGTACTTC. The encoded protein is CASSGTVIGEQYF. The gene calls are TRBV6-2 or TRBV6-3 and TRBJ2-7; 7 positions agree with TRBD1. The V and J ends lost 6 bases and 7 bases, in that order; junction bases with no gene match: 9. Germline V gives CDR1 MNHEY, CDR2 SVGEGT. CDR3 length: 13 residues.

CDR3: CASSLFRGMGTEAFF. In DNA form, the CDR3 reads TGTGCCAGCAGCTTATTTCGGGGGATGGGCACTGAAGCTTTCTTT. This rearrangement joins TRBV7-8 to TRBJ1-1; D may be TRBD1 (5 bases). CDR1 is SGHVS, CDR2 FQNEAQ, per germline. The V end was cut by 2 bases, the J end by 4 bases, with 14 bases between. This CDR3 comprises 15 residues.

CDR3 sequence reads: CASSYSKANTQYF. CDR3 nucleotides: TGTGCCAGCAGTTACTCGAAAGCGAATACGCAGTATTTT. The chain is built from TRBV6-5 and TRBJ2-3; D unclear. V gave up 0 bases and J gave up 7 bases, with 8 bases separating them. The V gene's germline CDR1 is MNHEY and CDR2 SVGAGI. CDR3 length: 13 amino acids.

This chain joins TRBV3-1 (or the pseudogene TRBV3-2) and TRBJ2-7; 10 bases agree with TRBD1. Germline values: CDR1 LGHDT, CDR2 YNNKEL (reference sequence). The CDR3 contains 13 residues. Germline trimming cut 6 bases from V and 7 bases from J; bases unmatched to any gene: 6. CDR3: CASRTGGFGEQYF. CDR3 DNA: TGTGCCAGCAGGACAGGGGGCTTTGGAGAGCAGTACTTC.

This chain uses TRBV6-4 with TRBJ2-3, with 9 bases that match TRBD2. The CDR3 totals 14 residues. J was trimmed by 6 bases and V by 8 bases; bases with no gene match: 9. The V gene's germline CDR1 is MRHNA and CDR2 SNTAGT. This CDR3 reads CASAVSGGSDTQYF. CDR3 nucleotides: TGTGCCAGCGCCGTTAGCGGGGGATCGGATACGCAGTATTTT.

This chain links TRBV28 with TRBJ2-1; a possible D gene is TRBD2 (6 bases). The ends were cut back, 6 bases at V and 7 bases at J, with 16 bases in the middle. Per germline, CDR1 MDHEN and CDR2 SYDVKM. This CDR3 has 14 residues. The CDR3 spells CASRVTGVNNEQFF. CDR3 nucleotide sequence: TGTGCCAGCAGGGTAACGGGAGTAAATAATGAGCAGTTCTTC.

This clone appeared once. V usage is TRBV2 and J usage is TRBJ1-5; 8 nucleotides agree with TRBD1. The CDR3 runs to 13 residues. Germline values: CDR1 SNHLY, CDR2 FYNNEI. Losses at the gene ends were 8 bases for V and 2 bases for J; bases not matched to a gene: 2. The CDR3 loop is CASATGGNQPQHF. The CDR3 DNA reads as TGTGCCAGCGCGACAGGGGGCAATCAGCCCCAGCATTTT.